The clone carrying this TCR beta chain was counted at least ten times. What it recognizes is unknown. Quantitative barcoded 5'-RACE was used to prepare TCR beta libraries. TCRdb redid the calling of the 5' RACE reads with MiXCR, one entry per CDR3 protein. The sample shows more than 110,000 distinct CDR3 sequences, 7% to 10% of them seen only once. The CDR3 runs 14 residues. V was shortened by 2 bases and J by 0 bases, with 8 bases between the two germline ends. Germline assignment: CDR1 ENHRY and CDR2 SYGVKD. The record originates from a study of CD8 T cells in ankylosing spondylitis. Study-level results: Seemingly distinctive of ankylosing spondylitis blood was a TCR beta motif formed by eight highly homologous variants. Disease-linked clones proved CD8+ and comparatively uncommon in peripheral blood. Matched synovial fluid from ankylosing spondylitis patients was reported to be enriched for disease-linked clones.

The receptor was isolated from a male donor with ankylosing spondylitis. The chain couples TRBV10-3 to TRBJ2-7; TRBD1 is a possible D gene (5 bases). Sequenced input: synovial fluid, either unsorted or a sorted T cell fraction (not recorded which). The CDR3 here is CAISEQQGSYEQYF. The DNA for the CDR3 is TGTGCCATCAGTGAGCAGCAGGGCTCCTACGAGCAGTACTTC.